The 3 T cell receptor beta chains below were found in one sample sequenced in a study of T cell changes during pregnancy in multiple sclerosis. The assay was immunoSEQ multiplex PCR, and TCRdb's table has in-frame clones only and misses some. This sample has around 48,000 clones; 80% to 95% occur once, and the top ten carry just over 0.65%. This specimen consisted of CD4+ T cells from peripheral blood mononuclear cells, obtained in the third trimester of pregnancy. These receptors were taken from a female donor with multiple sclerosis, enrolled in a pregnancy study.

The rearrangement joins TRBV5-1 to TRBJ2-7; 10 bases line up with TRBD2. The CDR3 is made up of 15 amino acids. CDR1 is SGHRS, CDR2 YFSETQ, per germline. V gave up 4 bases and J gave up 2 bases; unmatched junction bases: 6. This chain's CDR3 is CASSSGLAATYEQYF. The CDR3 nucleotides read TGCGCCAGCAGCAGTGGACTAGCGGCAACCTACGAGCAGTACTTC.

This chain uses TRBV6-1 with TRBJ2-5; TRBD2 might be the D (5 bases). In germline, CDR1 is MNHNS, CDR2 SASEGT. V was clipped by 10 bases and J by 2 bases, with 11 bases between them. CDR3 length equals 12 residues. CDR3 sequence reads: CATTPGQETQYF. The CDR3 DNA sequence: TGTGCCACCACTCCGGGGCAAGAGACCCAGTACTTC.

DNA for the CDR3: TGTGCCAGCAGCTCAGCAGGGCCGGGGACCCAGTACTTC. Translation: CASSSAGPGTQYF. The V and J genes are TRBV5-4 and TRBJ2-5; a possible D gene is TRBD1 (5 bases). The CDR3 has 13 residues. V was shortened by 3 bases and J by 7 bases, with 13 bases between the two germline ends. Germline values: CDR1 SGHNT, CDR2 YYREEE (reference sequence).